This T cell receptor (beta chain) emerged from a study of T cells after yellow fever vaccination. Study summary: Fractions low in cell number were prepared with SMART-Seq v4 Ultra Low Input.

Using its own MiXCR run on the 5' RACE reads, TCRdb lists one record per CDR3 protein. The table lists a few hundred thousand distinct CDR3 sequences, around 10% of them singletons. The sample holds a few counts of this clonotype. Its target is unknown. The CDR3 covers 15 residues. Between the trimmed V and J ends, which lost 3 bases and 5 bases, there was a span of 13 bases. Germline V gene lookup returns CDR1 KGHSH and CDR2 LQKENI. Whole-study findings and limits: Researchers cautioned that FACS-sorted repertoires could harbor abundant clonotypes contaminating from the bulk population. Most clones from primary vaccination were detected again post-booster (about 95% CD4, about 88% CD8).

Sequencing was performed on CD4+ T cells sorted from PBMCs, taken 5 days after the yellow fever booster vaccination. The sequence derives from a man aged 18-30 years who received the YFV17D yellow fever vaccine. V is TRBV18 and J is TRBJ2-2; D possibly corresponds to TRBD1 (5 bases). DNA of the CDR3: TGTGCCAGCTCACCCGCTCCAGGGCCAACCGGGGAGCTGTTTTTT. This encodes CASSPAPGPTGELFF.